The 11 T cell receptor beta chains in this list originate from one sample, sequenced in a study of beta chain features in type 1 diabetes. The whole isolated RNA underwent reverse transcription, so sequencing captured expressed TCRB transcripts. This table comes from immunoSEQ multiplex PCR, and its TCRdb copy is limited to in-frame clones, with some not included. The sample has 350,000 or so clones; roughly a fifth are singletons. Sequencing was done on a sample of naive CD4+ T cells from blood. The receptors originated from a woman in her late teens or twenties in good health.

The CDR3 region is CSGLPVGGTEAFF. The CDR3, as DNA: TGCAGCGGCCTCCCAGTGGGGGGTACTGAAGCTTTCTTT. The V gene is TRBV29-1, the J gene TRBJ1-1, with D perhaps TRBD1 (5 bases). The CDR3 loop spans 13 amino acids. Germline CDR1 reads SQVTM; CDR2 reads ANQGSEA. The V and J ends lost 7 bases and 5 bases respectively, with 17 bases between them.

This chain connects TRBV14 to TRBJ2-7; D may be TRBD2 (6 bases). Germline V gene data show CDR1 as SGHDN and CDR2 as FVKESK. This CDR3 region has 17 residues. Trimming shortened V by 1 base and J by 6 bases, and 22 bases separated the two germline ends. This CDR3 is CASSQGVAVLRGSEQYF. The CDR3 region has the DNA TGTGCCAGCAGCCAAGGGGTAGCGGTCCTTCGCGGGTCCGAGCAGTACTTC.

This clone was seen a handful of times. The CDR3 nucleotides read TGTGCCAGCAGCTTGAGGGGAGATACGCAGTATTTT. Its protein is CASSLRGDTQYF. The rearrangement joins TRBV5-6 to TRBJ2-3, with a possible D match to TRBD1 (5 bases). V was trimmed by 1 base and J by 5 bases, leaving 5 bases between them. CDR1 and CDR2 (germline): SGHDT, YYEEEE. The CDR3 extends over 12 amino acids.

This clone was counted at least ten times. The chain is built from TRBV29-1 and TRBJ1-1; D is perhaps TRBD1 (5 bases). Germline V CDR1 and CDR2: SQVTM, ANQGSEA. V gave up 4 bases and J gave up 11 bases, with 14 bases separating them. The CDR3 covers 11 residues. The CDR3 protein is CSVAGVGDAFF. The CDR3 DNA follows: TGCAGCGTTGCGGGGGTTGGTGATGCTTTCTTT.

In this sample, this clone turned up a few times. The chain carries TRBV5-1 and TRBJ2-7, with a weak D call TRBD2 (6 bases). Trimming removed 5 bases at V and 6 bases at J, with 21 bases between. The CDR3 sequence is 15 residues long. The germline gives CDR1 SGHRS, CDR2 YFSETQ. The CDR3, as DNA: TGCGCCAGCAGAACTGCCGGGATCGCCGGGAGCGAGCAGTACTTC. It yields the protein CASRTAGIAGSEQYF.

The V gene is TRBV5-1, the J gene TRBJ1-2; D is unresolved. V lost 0 bases, J lost 8 bases, and 8 bases lay in between. CDR3 size: 12 residues. Germline assignment: CDR1 SGHRS and CDR2 YFSETQ. This chain's CDR3 is CASSLVSEGYTF. The CDR3 DNA sequence: TGCGCCAGCAGCTTGGTGTCGGAGGGCTACACCTTC.

The V and J genes are TRBV14 and TRBJ2-1, with 8 bases lining up with TRBD2. The CDR3 has 17 residues. Germline V lookup: CDR1 SGHDN, CDR2 FVKESK. J was trimmed by 4 bases and V by 0 bases; bases with no gene match: 8. The CDR3 loop reads CASSQDRGGERYNEQFF. The CDR3 bases are TGTGCCAGCAGCCAAGATCGGGGGGGCGAAAGGTACAATGAGCAGTTCTTC. The variable domain in full, completed from reference TRBV14 and TRBJ2-1, reads EAGVTQFPSHSVIEKGQTVTLRCDPISGHDNLYWYRRVMGKEIKFLLHFVKESKQDESGMPNNRFLAERTGGTYSTLKVQPAELEDSGVYFCASSQDRGGERYNEQFFGPGTRLTVL.

The chain links TRBV6-5 to TRBJ1-2, with D tentatively TRBD1 (5 bases). Trimming stripped 7 bases from V and 6 bases from J, with 18 bases between. This CDR3 contains 14 residues. CDR1 and CDR2 (germline): MNHEY, SVGAGI. CDR3 loop: CASTPGLRGNGYTF. Here the CDR3 DNA reads TGTGCCAGCACCCCGGGACTTAGAGGGAATGGCTACACCTTC.

The rearrangement uses TRBV23-1 and TRBJ2-3, with 8 bases identical to TRBD1. TRBV23-1 qualifies as an ORF whose function is uncertain. Trimming took 3 bases from V and 2 from J; bases not matched to a gene: 7. This CDR3 contains 16 residues. As DNA, the CDR3 is TGCGCCAGCAGTCAGGACAGGGAAATCTCCACAGATACGCAGTATTTT. It codes for CASSQDREISTDTQYF.

The chain couples TRBV30 to TRBJ2-4, with TRBD2 as a possible D gene (5 bases). CDR3 size: 15 residues. V lost 3 bases and J 0 bases, leaving 12 bases between the germline ends. Germline CDR1 GTSNPN, CDR2 SVGIG (reference sequence). DNA of the CDR3: TGTGCCTGGAGGGGGAGTCCACTAGCCAAAAACATTCAGTACTTC. It translates to CAWRGSPLAKNIQYF. The entire variable domain, with the rest obtained from reference TRBV30 and TRBJ2-4, is as follows: SQTIHQWPATLVQPVGSPLSLECTVEGTSNPNLYWYRQAAGRGLQLLFYSVGIGQISSEVPQNLSASRPQDRQFILSSKKLLLSDSGFYLCAWRGSPLAKNIQYFGAGTRLSVL.

This clone was counted a few times. This chain connects TRBV27 to TRBJ1-1; D is possibly TRBD1 (5 bases). CDR3 length equals 13 residues. Trimming left V 5 bases short and J 3 bases short, with 10 bases between. In germline, CDR1 is MNHEY, CDR2 SMNVEV (reference sequence). CDR3 amino acids: CASSLQVDTEAFF. In nucleotides, the CDR3 is TGTGCCAGCAGTCTACAGGTTGACACTGAAGCTTTCTTT.